Below, 10 T cell receptor beta chains from the same sample are listed, as sequenced in a study of T-cell memory formation after mild COVID-19. Via MiXCR, TCRdb re-called the 5' RACE reads, giving one row per CDR3 protein. The table records approximately 450,000 distinct CDR3 sequences, 18% of them present only once. Material: PBMCs or a T cell subset sorted from them (not recorded which). Receptors originate from an adult woman who had mild COVID-19 (a few samples of this study predate the infection). Cell type and time point are not known.

This clonotype has more than one count but fewer than ten. This sequence joins TRBV30 and TRBJ1-5; TRBD1 matches at 10 bases. There are 14 residues in the CDR3. Per the germline V gene, CDR1 is GTSNPN and CDR2 is SVGIG (reference sequence). Losses at the gene ends were 1 base for V and 9 bases for J; bases not matched to a gene: 6. CDR3 region: CAWSGGQGSMPQHF. The CDR3 nucleotides are TGTGCCTGGAGTGGGGGACAGGGGTCTATGCCCCAGCATTTT. The full variable domain, rest sourced from reference TRBV30 and TRBJ1-5, is SQTIHQWPATLVQPVGSPLSLECTVEGTSNPNLYWYRQAAGRGLQLLFYSVGIGQISSEVPQNLSASRPQDRQFILSSKKLLLSDSGFYLCAWSGGQGSMPQHFGDGTRLSIL.

This clonotype was counted a few times. The chain links TRBV9 to TRBJ2-1; no firm D call. Germline CDR1 SGDLS, CDR2 YYNGEE. Trimming removed 4 bases from V and 10 bases from J, with 15 bases in between. This CDR3 region has 13 residues. The CDR3 is CASSLGGDGEQFF. The DNA for the CDR3 is TGTGCCAGCAGCCTGGGCGGCGACGGGGAGCAGTTCTTC.

The sample holds a few counts of this clonotype. The chain carries TRBV11-1 and TRBJ2-1; 7 nucleotides agree with TRBD1. This CDR3 has 14 residues. Per the germline V gene, CDR1 is SGHAT and CDR2 is FQDESV (reference sequence). Losses at the gene ends were 2 bases for V and 7 bases for J; bases not matched to a gene: 5. The CDR3 reads CASSLTGVGNEQFF. DNA of the CDR3: TGTGCCAGCAGCTTAACAGGGGTAGGGAATGAGCAGTTCTTC.

This rearrangement joins TRBV7-6 to TRBJ2-2; TRBD1 might be the D (6 bases). CDR3 length equals 16 residues. CDR1 and CDR2 (germline): SGHVS, FNYEAQ. The V and J ends lost 5 bases and 2 bases respectively, with 15 bases between them. The CDR3 reads CASSSAGTYNTGELFF. Written as DNA, the CDR3 is TGTGCCAGCAGCAGTGCCGGGACATATAACACCGGGGAGCTGTTTTTT.

This rearrangement joins TRBV4-3 to TRBJ2-7, with D tentatively TRBD1 or TRBD2 (5 bases each). Germline CDR1 and CDR2: LGHNA and YSLEER. The CDR3 contains 16 residues. V was pared by 0 bases and J by 0 bases, with 12 bases between. The CDR3 protein is CASSQDWGTDSYEQYF. The CDR3 region has the DNA TGCGCCAGCAGCCAAGATTGGGGGACGGACTCCTACGAGCAGTACTTC.

This clonotype was seen repeatedly, ten times or more. The chain uses TRBV6-2 or TRBV6-3 and TRBJ2-7; 9 nucleotides match TRBD1. Germline lookup yields CDR1 MNHEY and CDR2 SVGEGT. This CDR3 has 20 amino acids. The ends lost 6 bases at V and 0 bases at J; junction bases unmatched: 21. The CDR3 reads CASSYGTGSTTRPPSYEQYF. CDR3 nucleotides: TGTGCCAGCAGCTATGGGACAGGGTCGACGACTCGTCCCCCCTCCTACGAGCAGTACTTC.

This clonotype was seen at least ten times. The rearrangement uses TRBV12-3 or TRBV12-4 and TRBJ1-1; D unclear. This CDR3 spans 13 amino acids. The V gene lost 6 bases and the J gene lost 6 bases, with 14 bases spanning the gap. The CDR3 DNA is TGTGCCAGCAGCCGAATCGGGCGAGCTGAAGCTTTCTTT. Protein: CASSRIGRAEAFF.

The J gene is TRBJ2-3, the V gene TRBV2; D unclear. Germline loops: CDR1 SNHLY, CDR2 FYNNEI. V lost 7 bases and J 3 bases, leaving 11 bases between the germline ends. The CDR3 is 13 residues long. The CDR3 bases are TGTGCCAGCAATCTTGGCGCGACAGATACGCAGTATTTT. Residues: CASNLGATDTQYF.

The chain uses TRBV27 and TRBJ2-7, with no clear D. Trimming removed 6 bases at V and 2 bases at J, with 14 bases between. The CDR3 has 14 amino acids. Germline-derived CDR1 and CDR2 are MNHEY and SMNVEV (reference sequence). The CDR3 DNA sequence: TGTGCCAGCAGCCTCGGCAGCCTGGCCTACGAGCAGTACTTC. Translation gives CASSLGSLAYEQYF.

The chain links TRBV30 to TRBJ2-3, with TRBD2 matching 11 bases. Germline values: CDR1 GTSNPN, CDR2 SVGIG (reference sequence). V shed 6 bases, J shed 6 bases, and the junction held 5 bases outside the gene matches. CDR3 length: 13 amino acids. In DNA, the CDR3 is TGTGCCTGTTCACTAGCGGGGGCGGATACGCAGTATTTT. Its translation: CACSLAGADTQYF.